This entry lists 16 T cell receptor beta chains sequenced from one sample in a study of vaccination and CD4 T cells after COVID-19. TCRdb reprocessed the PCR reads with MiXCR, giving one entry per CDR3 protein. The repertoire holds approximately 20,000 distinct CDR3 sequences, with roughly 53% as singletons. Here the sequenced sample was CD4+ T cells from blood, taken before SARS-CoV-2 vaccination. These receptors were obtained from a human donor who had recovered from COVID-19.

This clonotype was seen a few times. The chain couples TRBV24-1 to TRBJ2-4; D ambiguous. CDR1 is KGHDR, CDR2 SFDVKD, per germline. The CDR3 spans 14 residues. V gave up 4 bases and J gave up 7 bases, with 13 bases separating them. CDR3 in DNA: TGTGCCACCAGTGACAGTCCCGGGCGGAACATTCAGTACTTC. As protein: CATSDSPGRNIQYF.

The CDR3 nucleotides read TGTGCCAGCGGATCCTATAATTCACCCCTCCACTTT. Amino acids: CASGSYNSPLHF. The chain uses TRBV25-1 and TRBJ1-6; D ambiguous. The CDR3 spans 12 residues. Germline assignment: CDR1 MGHDK and CDR2 SYGVNS. Trimming stripped 8 bases from V and 1 base from J, with 3 bases between.

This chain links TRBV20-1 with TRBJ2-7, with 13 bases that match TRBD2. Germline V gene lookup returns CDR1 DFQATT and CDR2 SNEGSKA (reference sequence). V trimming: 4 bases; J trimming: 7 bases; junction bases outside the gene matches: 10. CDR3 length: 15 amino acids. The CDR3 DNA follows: TGCAGTGCTATATCCGGGACTAGCGGGATGGGGGAGCAGTACTTC. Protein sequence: CSAISGTSGMGEQYF.

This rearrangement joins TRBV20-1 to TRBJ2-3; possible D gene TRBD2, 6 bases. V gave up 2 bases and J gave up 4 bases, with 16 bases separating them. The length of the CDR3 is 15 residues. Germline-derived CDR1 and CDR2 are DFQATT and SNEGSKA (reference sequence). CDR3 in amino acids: CSARKAGSRPDTQYF. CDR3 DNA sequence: TGCAGTGCTAGAAAAGCGGGTTCCCGGCCAGATACGCAGTATTTT.

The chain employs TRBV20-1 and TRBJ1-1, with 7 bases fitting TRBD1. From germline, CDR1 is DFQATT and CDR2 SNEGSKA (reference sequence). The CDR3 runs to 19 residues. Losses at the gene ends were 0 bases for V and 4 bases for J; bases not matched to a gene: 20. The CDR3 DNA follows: TGCAGTGCTAGAGATGATCTCCGACAGGGTAAGATGAAGGGCACTGAAGCTTTCTTT. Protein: CSARDDLRQGKMKGTEAFF.

CDR3 coding DNA: TGCAGTGCTAGAGAAGGGAGCGGGTACCAAGAGACCCAGTACTTC. Translation: CSAREGSGYQETQYF. The rearrangement uses TRBV20-1 and TRBJ2-5; D is possibly TRBD2 (6 bases). With 0 bases removed from V and 0 bases from J, the gap between germline ends came to 11 bases. Germline CDR1 is DFQATT and CDR2 is SNEGSKA (reference sequence). The CDR3 loop spans 15 amino acids.

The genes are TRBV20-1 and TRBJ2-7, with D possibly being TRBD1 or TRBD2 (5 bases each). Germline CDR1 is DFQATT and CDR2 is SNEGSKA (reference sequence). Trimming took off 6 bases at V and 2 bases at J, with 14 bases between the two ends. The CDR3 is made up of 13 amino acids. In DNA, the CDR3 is TGCAGTGCCTTACGGGACGTAACCTACGAGCAGTACTTC. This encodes CSALRDVTYEQYF.

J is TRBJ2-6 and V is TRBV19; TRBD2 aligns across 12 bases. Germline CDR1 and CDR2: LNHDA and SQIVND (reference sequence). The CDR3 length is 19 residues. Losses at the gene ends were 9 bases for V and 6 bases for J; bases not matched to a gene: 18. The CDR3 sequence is CASSDIGLAGFRQANVLTF. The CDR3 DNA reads TGTGCCAGCAGTGATATCGGACTAGCGGGATTTAGACAGGCCAACGTCCTGACTTTC.

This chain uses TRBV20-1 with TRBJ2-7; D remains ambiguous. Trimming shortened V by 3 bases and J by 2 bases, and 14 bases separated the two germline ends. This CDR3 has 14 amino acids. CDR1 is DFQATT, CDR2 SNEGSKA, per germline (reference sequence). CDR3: CSARNPYKTYEQYF. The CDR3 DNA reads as TGCAGTGCTAGGAATCCTTATAAAACCTACGAGCAGTACTTC.

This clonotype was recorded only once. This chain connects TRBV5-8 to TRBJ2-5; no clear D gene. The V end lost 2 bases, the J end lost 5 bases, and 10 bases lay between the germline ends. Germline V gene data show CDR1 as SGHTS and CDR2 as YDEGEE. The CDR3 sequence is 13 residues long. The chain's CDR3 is CASSFGAQETQYF. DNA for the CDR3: TGTGCCAGCAGCTTTGGTGCGCAGGAGACCCAGTACTTC.

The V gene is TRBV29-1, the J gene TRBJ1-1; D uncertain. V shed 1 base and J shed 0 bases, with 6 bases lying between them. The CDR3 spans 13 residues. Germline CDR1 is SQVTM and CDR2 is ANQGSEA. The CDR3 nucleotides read TGCAGCGTTGAAGGACAATTGAACACTGAAGCTTTCTTT. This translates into CSVEGQLNTEAFF.

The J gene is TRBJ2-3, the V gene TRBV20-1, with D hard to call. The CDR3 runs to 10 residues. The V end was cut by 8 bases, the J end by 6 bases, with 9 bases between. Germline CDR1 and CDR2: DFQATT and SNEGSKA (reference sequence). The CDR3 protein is CSMVDDTQYF. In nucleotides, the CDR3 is TGCAGTATGGTCGACGATACGCAGTATTTT.

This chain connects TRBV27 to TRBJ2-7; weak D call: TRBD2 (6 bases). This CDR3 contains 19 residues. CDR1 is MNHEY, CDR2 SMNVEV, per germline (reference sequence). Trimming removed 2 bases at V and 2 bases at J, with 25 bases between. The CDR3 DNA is TGTGCCAGCAGTTTAGTATCTAGTGTTTGGGGGGAGGCCCCCTACGAGCAGTACTTC. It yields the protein CASSLVSSVWGEAPYEQYF.

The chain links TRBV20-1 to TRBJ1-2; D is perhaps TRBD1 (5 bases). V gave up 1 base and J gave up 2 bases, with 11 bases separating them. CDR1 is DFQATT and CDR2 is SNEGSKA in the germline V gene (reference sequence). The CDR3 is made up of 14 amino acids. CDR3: CSARVPDINYGYTF. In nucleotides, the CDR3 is TGCAGTGCTAGAGTTCCGGACATAAACTATGGCTACACCTTC.

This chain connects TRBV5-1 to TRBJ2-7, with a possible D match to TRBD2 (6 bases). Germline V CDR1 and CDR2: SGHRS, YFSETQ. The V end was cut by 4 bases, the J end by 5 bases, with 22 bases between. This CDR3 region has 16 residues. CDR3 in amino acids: CASSRSGGAGINEQYF. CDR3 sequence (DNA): TGCGCCAGCAGCCGAAGCGGCGGGGCAGGCATTAACGAGCAGTACTTC.

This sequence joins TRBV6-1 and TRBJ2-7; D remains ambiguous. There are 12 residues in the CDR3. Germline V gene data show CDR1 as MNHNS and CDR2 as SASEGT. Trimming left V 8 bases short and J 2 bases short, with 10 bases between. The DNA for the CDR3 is TGTGCCAGCGCAGGCCAGACCTACGAGCAGTACTTC. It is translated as CASAGQTYEQYF.